Sequencing of this TCR beta chain was carried out in a study of T-cell reconstitution after alpha-beta-depleted transplantation in children. Broader study findings: Expanded clones from the graft, numbering several hundred, reportedly supplied alpha-beta T cells about two months after transplant.

Unique molecular identifiers were used to barcode this TCRbeta library. MiXCR, applied by TCRdb to the PCR reads, yields one record per CDR3 protein. The sample contains approximately 150,000 distinct CDR3 sequences, roughly 8.8% of which appear only once. Details on this clonotype: Its target is not known. A much larger clone differs from this one at a single base, so this may be a read error.

Germline-derived CDR1 and CDR2 are SQVTM and ANQGSEA. The V end lost 7 bases, the J end lost 4 bases, and 13 bases lay between the germline ends. The CDR3 length is 13 residues. The sample was PBMCs, mostly from graft donor cells, taken 180 days after TCRalphabeta/CD19-depleted stem cell transplant. The TCR originated in a female patient between 2 and 15 years old who had a stem cell transplant for congenital amegakaryocytic thrombocytopenia, so the T cells may come from the graft donor. This chain joins TRBV29-1 and TRBJ2-2; D gene unclear. Here the CDR3 DNA reads TGCAGCGCTGACTGGAAGAGCACCGGGGAGCTGTTTTTT. Its translation is CSADWKSTGELFF.